This T cell receptor (beta chain) was sequenced for a study of blood T cell repertoires in COVID-19. In the study overall: Material from acute and convalescent COVID-19 was sourced from the United States, Italy and Spain. PBMCs, B-cell-depleted T cells, or T cells were the source of the cDNA or gDNA that made up the material.

The CDR3 loop spans 13 amino acids. The germline gives CDR1 GTSNPN, CDR2 SVGIG (reference sequence). V dropped 2 bases and J dropped 4; count of bases not matched to a gene: 4. The Seattle site enrolled patients during active infection and followed them longitudinally. Authors' processing steps: Amplifying reference gene primers gave estimates of nucleated cell counts. Clones were read by immunoSEQ multiplex PCR, and TCRdb kept only the in-frame ones, dropping some. From that table come the V and J calls and clone size; the DNA was used to work out D and trimming. Of about 52,000 clones listed, roughly four fifths are singletons.

The chain employs TRBV30 and TRBJ1-2; 7 bases are a match to TRBD1. The sequence was obtained from a woman older than 75 with COVID-19, enrolled during active disease. Sequenced input: peripheral blood. The CDR3 loop reads CAWSPGQPYGYTF. DNA for the CDR3: TGTGCCTGGAGTCCGGGACAGCCCTATGGCTACACCTTC.